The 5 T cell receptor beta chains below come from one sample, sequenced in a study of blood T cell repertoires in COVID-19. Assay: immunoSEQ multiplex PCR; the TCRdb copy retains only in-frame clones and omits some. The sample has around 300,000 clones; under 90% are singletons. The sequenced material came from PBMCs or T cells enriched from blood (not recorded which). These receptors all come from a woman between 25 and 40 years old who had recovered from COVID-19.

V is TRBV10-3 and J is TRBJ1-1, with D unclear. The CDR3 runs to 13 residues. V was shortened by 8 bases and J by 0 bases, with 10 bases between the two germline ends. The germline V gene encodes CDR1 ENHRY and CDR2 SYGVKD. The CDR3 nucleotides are TGTGCCATCGCCACTAGGGTGAACACTGAAGCTTTCTTT. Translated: CAIATRVNTEAFF.

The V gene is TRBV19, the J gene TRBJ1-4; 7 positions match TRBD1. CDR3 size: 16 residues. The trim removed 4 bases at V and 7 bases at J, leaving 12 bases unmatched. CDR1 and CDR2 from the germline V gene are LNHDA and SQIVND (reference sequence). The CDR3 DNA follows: TGTGCCAGTAGTACCCGACACAGGGGCCTTGGTGAAAAACTGTTTTTT. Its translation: CASSTRHRGLGEKLFF.

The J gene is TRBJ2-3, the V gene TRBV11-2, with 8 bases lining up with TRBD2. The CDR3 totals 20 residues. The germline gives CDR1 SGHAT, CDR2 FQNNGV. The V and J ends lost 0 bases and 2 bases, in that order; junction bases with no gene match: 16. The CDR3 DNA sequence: TGTGCCAGCAGCTTAGACAGACCACAGGGAGCGGGAGTTTACACAGATACGCAGTATTTT. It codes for CASSLDRPQGAGVYTDTQYF.

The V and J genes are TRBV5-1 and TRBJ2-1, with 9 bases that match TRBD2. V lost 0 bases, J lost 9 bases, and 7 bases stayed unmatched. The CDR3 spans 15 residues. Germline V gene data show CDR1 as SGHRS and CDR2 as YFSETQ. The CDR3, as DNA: TGCGCCAGCAGCTTGGTCGCGGGAGGGTTACCTGAGCAGTTCTTC. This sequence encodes CASSLVAGGLPEQFF.

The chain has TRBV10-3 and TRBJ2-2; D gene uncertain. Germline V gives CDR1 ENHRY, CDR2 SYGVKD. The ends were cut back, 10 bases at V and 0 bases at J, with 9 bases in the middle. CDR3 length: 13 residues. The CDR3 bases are TGTGCCACCCTTAACACGAACACCGGGGAGCTGTTTTTT. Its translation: CATLNTNTGELFF.